The clone carrying this T cell receptor beta chain was observed a few times. The antigen remains unidentified. These data are taken from a study of post-analysis software for immune sequencing data. Study background: Recorded disease courses covered relapsing-remitting, secondary progressive and progressive-relapsing multiple sclerosis. Some patients had no subtype annotation.

General study findings and limits: Patients with multiple sclerosis recorded significantly lower normalized Chao1 diversity than controls, the study found. Co-batched samples clustered tightly together by F measure.

Unique molecular identifiers featured in each of the TCR beta cDNA libraries. T cells numbering roughly 0.85 to 11 million gave rise to some 520,000 cDNA molecules. TCRdb re-called the PCR reads with MiXCR, one entry per CDR3 protein. The sample has 750,000 to 900,000 distinct CDR3 sequences, roughly 50% seen once. This TCR came from a girl between 10 and 17 years old with multiple sclerosis. Specimen: blood.

For the CDR3, the DNA is TGCGCCAGCAGCACCCGACTAGCGGGAGGGCCGTTAGAAGAGACCCAGTACTTC. Its protein product is CASSTRLAGGPLEETQYF. V and J are TRBV4-1 and TRBJ2-5; 14 positions match TRBD2. The germline CDR1 and CDR2 sequences are MGHRA and YSYEKL. The CDR3 contains 18 residues. Germline trimming cut 5 bases from V and 3 bases from J; bases unmatched to any gene: 11.